This note documents a single T cell receptor beta chain sequence. The junction departs from germline at one end; a sequencing error may be responsible. The primer mix had 60 Vbeta and 13 Jbeta primers. In the original processing: Later, an analysis found approximately 80 million unique TCR beta chains, and some 10 million of these were shared. Assay used: immunoSEQ multiplex PCR; TCRdb lists only in-frame clones, some missing. That table gives V, J and clone size, and the DNA gave D and trimming. This sample yields 75,000 to 90,000 clones, of which about 78% are seen a single time; 3% to 3.5% belongs to the top ten. These data come from a study of cytomegalovirus exposure and HLA in healthy donors. Sequencing used PBMCs. The receptor comes from a man between 45 and 60 years old in good health and CMV-seronegative.

Here the CDR3 DNA reads TGTTCCAGCACCCCCTTAGGACTAACAAATTCACCCCTCCACTTT. Its protein is CSSTPLGLTNSPLHF. The rearrangement joins TRBV7-9 to TRBJ1-6; no clear D. CDR3 length equals 15 residues. Germline CDR1 is SEHNR and CDR2 is FQNEAQ (reference sequence).